The rows below give T cell receptor beta chains drawn from one sample of a study of shared clonotypes between healthy human individuals. This table comes from immunoSEQ multiplex PCR, and its TCRdb copy is limited to in-frame clones, with some not included. There are about 480,000 clones in the sample; roughly 85% occur only once, and 9.5% to 15% lies in the top ten. Input material: PBMCs. The receptors derive from a woman in her 40s in good health. Some clones in this sample may be carry-over from other donors' samples. The CDR3 runs from the conserved cysteine through the conserved F or W. Each record gives: V gene, J gene, clone size, D gene, CDR3 DNA, CDR3 protein. D genes are given only for firm matches. Clone size is shown for a subset of rows, as once, few, many or a class of expanded clone.

TRBV10-3	TRBJ1-5	.	.	TGTGCCATCAGTGAGAGGGGTGGGGAGCCCCAGCATTTT	CAISERGGEPQHF
TRBV11-2	TRBJ2-3	.	.	TGTGCCAGCAGCTTAATCCTACAAGATACGCAGTATTTT	CASSLILQDTQYF
TRBV5-1	TRBJ2-5	.	.	TGCGCCAGCAGTGTCACAGGGTTAGGAGAGACCCAGTACTTC	CASSVTGLGETQYF
TRBV28	TRBJ2-7	.	TRBD2	TGTGCCAGCAGTTTCCCGACTAGCGGGAGTAACTACGAGCAGTACTTC	CASSFPTSGSNYEQYF
TRBV2	TRBJ2-3	.	TRBD2	TGTGCCAGCAGGAACGGGAGGGCCTTCCGAGATACGCAGTATTTT	CASRNGRAFRDTQYF
TRBV2	TRBJ2-3	once	.	TGTGCCAGCAGTTTGACTGGTGGTACAGATACGCAGTATTTT	CASSLTGGTDTQYF
TRBV7-8	TRBJ2-2	few	TRBD2	TGTGCCAGCAGCCGGGACTACCTCACCGGGGAGCTGTTTTTT	CASSRDYLTGELFF
TRBV29-1	TRBJ2-1	.	TRBD2	TGCAGCGTTGAGGGTGGACTAGCGGGAGGAATCGATGAGCAGTTCTTC	CSVEGGLAGGIDEQFF
TRBV2	TRBJ1-4	.	.	TGTGCCAGCAGTGTCCGCCCTAATGAAAAACTGTTTTTT	CASSVRPNEKLFF
TRBV9	TRBJ1-4	.	.	TGTGCCAGCAGCGTGGAGCCGAGGGAAAAACTGTTTTTT	CASSVEPREKLFF
TRBV6-4	TRBJ2-1	.	.	TGTGCCAGCAGTGACGCAAGTGAGAATGAGCAGTTCTTC	CASSDASENEQFF
TRBV10-3	TRBJ2-1	.	.	TGTGCCATCAGTGCCAGTTCCCAGAACAATGAGCAGTTCTTC	CAISASSQNNEQFF
TRBV4-2	TRBJ2-2	.	.	TGTGCCAGCAGCAATCAAGCGGTAGAGGGCGGGGAGCTGTTTTTT	CASSNQAVEGGELFF
TRBV25-1	TRBJ2-1	few	TRBD2	TGTCCCTCCCCCAGGCTAGCGGGAGATACGTATGAGCAGTTCTTC	CPSPRLAGDTYEQFF
TRBV5-1	TRBJ1-3	many	.	TGCGCCAGCAGCTCCGGGACGCTTGGAAACACCATATATTTT	CASSSGTLGNTIYF